Below, 30 T cell receptor beta chains from the same sample are listed, as sequenced in a study of cytomegalovirus exposure and HLA in healthy donors. TCRdb keeps only in-frame clones here, not all; method: immunoSEQ multiplex PCR. This repertoire shows nearly 200,000 clones, approximately 82% found once; its top ten account for over 10%. Sequenced input: PBMCs. Receptors originate from a woman in her 30s in good health and CMV-seropositive.

The gene calls are TRBV6-5 and TRBJ2-5, with 9 positions matching TRBD1. CDR3 length: 13 residues. The V and J ends lost 7 bases and 4 bases, in that order; junction bases with no gene match: 4. Germline CDR1 and CDR2: MNHEY and SVGAGI. CDR3 bases: TGTGCCAGCAAGGGACAGGGTGTAGAGACCCAGTACTTC. Residues: CASKGQGVETQYF.

This chain joins TRBV12-2 and TRBJ2-7; the DNA was not compared with TRBD1, the D call given in the table. TRBV12-2 is a recognized pseudogene. The CDR3 covers 15 residues. DNA of the CDR3: TGTGCAAGTCGTTACCGGGACAGGGAGGCCTACGAGCAGTACTTC. Translation gives CASRYRDREAYEQYF.

The chain has TRBV10-2 and TRBJ2-1; D ambiguous. This CDR3 is built from 10 residues. Germline assignment: CDR1 WSHSY and CDR2 SAAADI. V dropped 2 bases and J dropped 13 bases, with 6 bases sitting between them. The CDR3 region is CASSEALQFF. As DNA, the CDR3 is TGCGCCAGCAGTGAGGCCCTACAGTTCTTC.

V and J are TRBV5-6 and TRBJ2-1; a possible D gene is TRBD1 (5 bases). Germline CDR1 SGHDT, CDR2 YYEEEE. This CDR3 region has 14 residues. The V and J ends lost 0 bases and 4 bases respectively, with 8 bases between them. The CDR3 nucleotides are TGTGCCAGCAGCTTGGGACAGTGGTACAATGAGCAGTTCTTC. Translated: CASSLGQWYNEQFF. Full variable domain (rest looked up from reference TRBV5-6 and TRBJ2-1): DAGVTQSPTHLIKTRGQQVTLRCSPKSGHDTVSWYQQALGQGPQFIFQYYEEEERQRGNFPDRFSGHQFPNYSSELNVNALLLGDSALYLCASSLGQWYNEQFFGPGTRLTVL.

V usage is TRBV27 and J usage is TRBJ2-1, with TRBD2 identical over 12 bases. J lost 5 bases, V lost 6 bases, and 20 bases had no gene match. Germline V gene data show CDR1 as MNHEY and CDR2 as SMNVEV (reference sequence). The CDR3 contains 20 residues. The CDR3 protein is CASSPLRYRTSGIRDNEQFF. The CDR3 region has the DNA TGTGCCAGCAGCCCTCTGAGATATAGGACTAGCGGGATAAGGGACAATGAGCAGTTCTTC.

The sample holds one count of this clone. The chain couples TRBV6-6 to TRBJ1-2, with a possible D match to TRBD1 (6 bases). Trimming pared 0 bases from V and 8 bases from J, leaving 16 bases between. The CDR3 has 15 amino acids. In germline, CDR1 is MNHNY, CDR2 SVGAGI (reference sequence). CDR3 nucleotides: TGTGCCAGCAGTTACTCGCTGGGGGGGGCGCAAGGCTACACCTTC. Its translation: CASSYSLGGAQGYTF.

V usage is TRBV27 and J usage is TRBJ1-5; 9 bases match TRBD1. This CDR3 has 12 residues. V was clipped by 8 bases and J by 7 bases; unmatched bases: 3. Germline V gives CDR1 MNHEY, CDR2 SMNVEV (reference sequence). The CDR3 spells CASGTGYQPQHF. CDR3 DNA sequence: TGTGCCAGCGGGACAGGGTACCAGCCCCAGCATTTT.

This clone came up once. The sample contains more than one DNA sequence encoding this CDR3. The rearrangement links TRBV5-1 to TRBJ2-5; 10 bases agree with TRBD1. Trimming took 4 bases from V and 4 from J; bases not matched to a gene: 4. Germline CDR1 reads SGHRS; CDR2 reads YFSETQ. This CDR3 contains 14 residues. For the CDR3, the DNA is TGCGCCAGCAGCCAAAGGACAGGGGGAGAGACCCAGTACTTC. It encodes CASSQRTGGETQYF.

The chain recombines TRBV27 with TRBJ2-5, with 9 bases that match TRBD2. CDR1 is MNHEY, CDR2 SMNVEV, per germline (reference sequence). Trimming cost V 1 base and J 2 bases; bases outside gene matches: 5. This CDR3 comprises 16 residues. The CDR3 here is CASSLLASGIQETQYF. The DNA of the CDR3 is TGTGCCAGCAGTTTATTGGCTAGCGGGATACAAGAGACCCAGTACTTC.

This clone was seen only a few times. Additional DNA sequences in this sample encode the identical CDR3. The rearrangement joins TRBV11-2 to TRBJ2-7, with a tentative D call TRBD2 (5 bases). Trimming stripped 5 bases from V and 3 bases from J, with 8 bases between. This CDR3 spans 12 amino acids. CDR1 is SGHAT and CDR2 is FQNNGV in the germline V gene. DNA of the CDR3: TGTGCCAGCAGCCTCCGGGGCTACGAGCAGTACTTC. This gives the protein CASSLRGYEQYF. The whole variable domain, remainder taken from reference TRBV11-2 and TRBJ2-7, is EAGVAQSPRYKIIEKRQSVAFWCNPISGHATLYWYQQILGQGPKLLIQFQNNGVVDDSQLPKDRFSAERLKGVDSTLKIQPAKLEDSAVYLCASSLRGYEQYFGPGTRLTVT.

CDR3 loop: CSGGQGPGQPQHF. The CDR3, as DNA: TGCAGCGGGGGACAGGGGCCCGGTCAGCCCCAGCATTTT. V usage is TRBV29-1 and J usage is TRBJ1-5, with 10 positions matching TRBD1. J lost 6 bases, V lost 7 bases, and 6 bases had no gene match. CDR1 is SQVTM, CDR2 ANQGSEA, per germline. The CDR3 consists of 13 residues.

This rearrangement joins TRBV6-5 to TRBJ1-1; D is unresolved. The CDR3 covers 15 residues. The ends were cut back, 2 bases at V and 0 bases at J, with 10 bases in the middle. CDR1 MNHEY and CDR2 SVGAGI come from the germline V gene. This CDR3 reads CASSYTPHVNTEAFF. The CDR3 bases are TGTGCCAGCAGTTACACACCCCACGTGAACACTGAAGCTTTCTTT.

The chain employs TRBV7-2 and TRBJ2-7, with 7 bases that match TRBD1. Trimming removed 3 bases from V and 6 bases from J; junction bases left unmatched: 11. Germline lookup yields CDR1 SGHTA and CDR2 FQGNSA. This CDR3 comprises 15 residues. The CDR3: CASSFPGRGRGEQYF. In nucleotides, the CDR3 is TGTGCCAGCAGCTTCCCGGGCAGGGGGAGAGGCGAGCAGTACTTC.

This chain uses TRBV5-1 with TRBJ2-7, with a tentative D call TRBD1 (5 bases). Trimming took off 0 bases at V and 5 bases at J, with 18 bases between the two ends. This CDR3 is 16 amino acids long. The germline V gene has CDR1 SGHRS and CDR2 YFSETQ. The CDR3 nucleotides read TGCGCCAGCAGCTTGGAGGGTTTAAGGCCAGGGAACGAGCAGTACTTC. Protein product: CASSLEGLRPGNEQYF. Combining the CDR3 with reference TRBV5-1 and TRBJ2-7 gives the whole variable domain KAGVTQTPRYLIKTRGQQVTLSCSPISGHRSVSWYQQTPGQGLQFLFEYFSETQRNKGNFPGRFSGRQFSNSRSEMNVSTLELGDSALYLCASSLEGLRPGNEQYFGPGTRLTVT.

The chain carries TRBV15 and TRBJ2-2, with 7 nucleotides matching TRBD2. Germline loops: CDR1 LNHNV, CDR2 YYDKDF (reference sequence). The CDR3 length is 15 residues. The J segment lost 7 bases and the V segment lost 5 bases, leaving 10 bases of the junction unmatched. The CDR3 here is CATSQDAGVGGELFF. The DNA of the CDR3 is TGTGCCACCAGCCAGGATGCGGGAGTGGGCGGGGAGCTGTTTTTT.

About this clone: Distinct nucleotide sequences in the sample also encode this CDR3. The gene calls are TRBV20-1 and TRBJ2-5; D is ambiguous. The CDR3 runs 11 residues. CDR1 is DFQATT, CDR2 SNEGSKA, per germline (reference sequence). Deletions cut 4 bases from V and 1 base from J, with 4 bases between. Here the CDR3 DNA reads TGCAGTGCTACGTCCCAAGAGACCCAGTACTTC. Protein: CSATSQETQYF.

This clone was picked up many times. The V gene is TRBV11-2, the J gene TRBJ2-7; a weak D match, TRBD1 (5 bases). Trimming removed 1 base at V and 0 bases at J, with 13 bases between. The CDR3 is 16 residues long. Germline V lookup: CDR1 SGHAT, CDR2 FQNNGV. CDR3 sequence reads: CASSLVGAADSYEQYF. For the CDR3, the DNA is TGTGCCAGCAGCTTAGTAGGGGCCGCCGACTCCTACGAGCAGTACTTC.

The V gene is TRBV18, the J gene TRBJ2-7; possible D gene TRBD2, 5 bases. CDR3 length equals 13 residues. Germline CDR1 reads KGHSH; CDR2 reads LQKENI. Trimming stripped 6 bases from V and 3 bases from J, with 12 bases between. CDR3 bases: TGTGCCAGCTCGCGTCCCGGGATCTACGAGCAGTACTTC. It codes for CASSRPGIYEQYF.

As to this clone: The junction departs from germline at one end; a sequencing error may be responsible. The V gene is TRBV29-1, the J gene TRBJ1-1; tentatively, D is TRBD1 (5 bases). CDR1 is SQVTM and CDR2 is ANQGSEA in the germline V gene. This CDR3 spans 11 amino acids. CDR3 residues: CSVASGGAGFF. As DNA, the CDR3 is TGCAGCGTGGCGTCGGGAGGGGCAGGGTTTTTT.

In DNA form, the CDR3 reads TGCGCCAGCAGCCTCCGACAGGGAGAGACCCAGTACTTC. It encodes CASSLRQGETQYF. The V gene is TRBV5-1, the J gene TRBJ2-5, with 7 positions matching TRBD1. This CDR3 has 13 amino acids. CDR1 SGHRS and CDR2 YFSETQ come from the germline V gene. J was trimmed by 4 bases and V by 4 bases; bases with no gene match: 4.

The chain recombines TRBV5-6 with TRBJ2-5; 9 bases align to TRBD1. Germline V CDR1 and CDR2: SGHDT, YYEEEE. J lost 3 bases, V lost 1 base, and 7 bases had no gene match. CDR3 length equals 16 residues. This CDR3 reads CASSLLGTGREETQYF. The CDR3 coding sequence is TGTGCCAGCAGCTTGTTGGGGACAGGGCGGGAAGAGACCCAGTACTTC.

This clone has just one count. The chain links TRBV4-1 to TRBJ1-5; D not certain. CDR1 MGHRA and CDR2 YSYEKL come from the germline V gene. This CDR3 is 16 amino acids long. Between the trimmed V and J ends, which lost 2 bases and 7 bases, there was a span of 18 bases. In nucleotides, the CDR3 is TGCGCCAGCAGCCAACCAAGGGCAGGAGGGAAGCAGCCCCAGCATTTT. Residues: CASSQPRAGGKQPQHF.

The chain has TRBV6-5 and TRBJ1-5; tentative D call: TRBD1 (6 bases). V lost 0 bases and J lost 1, with 10 bases in between. CDR1 and CDR2 (germline): MNHEY, SVGAGI. This CDR3 contains 16 residues. The CDR3, as DNA: TGTGCCAGCAGTTACTCGAGGGGGGGAAGCAATCAGCCCCAGCATTTT. It codes for CASSYSRGGSNQPQHF.

The rearrangement uses TRBV28 and TRBJ1-4; D unclear. Trimming took 5 bases from V and 3 from J, leaving 19 bases between them. CDR1 and CDR2 from the germline V gene are MDHEN and SYDVKM. This CDR3 spans 17 amino acids. In DNA, the CDR3 is TGTGCCAGCAGTATATACGCCTTGGCGGGGTCTAATGAAAAACTGTTTTTT. Translation: CASSIYALAGSNEKLFF.

The sample holds one count of this clone. CDR3 coding DNA: TGTGCCAGCAGCCTGACCAGCGAGTATGGCTACACCTTC. This sequence encodes CASSLTSEYGYTF. The rearrangement uses TRBV6-1 and TRBJ1-2; D ambiguous. Germline-derived CDR1 and CDR2 are MNHNS and SASEGT. The CDR3 consists of 13 residues. Trimming stripped 6 bases from V and 5 bases from J, with 13 bases between.

The V call is TRBV30, the J call TRBJ1-2; D might be TRBD1 (5 bases). The V gene lost 0 bases and the J gene lost 4 bases, with 9 bases spanning the gap. The germline gives CDR1 GTSNPN, CDR2 SVGIG (reference sequence). This CDR3 contains 13 residues. The CDR3 spells CAWSVRGFYGYTF. DNA for the CDR3: TGTGCCTGGAGTGTCCGGGGGTTCTATGGCTACACCTTC.

V and J are TRBV7-9 and TRBJ2-2, with D maybe TRBD1 (5 bases). The CDR3 totals 13 residues. Germline V gene data show CDR1 as SEHNR and CDR2 as FQNEAQ (reference sequence). With 3 bases removed from V and 6 bases from J, the gap between germline ends came to 8 bases. The CDR3 loop reads CASSFSGSGELFF. CDR3 in DNA: TGTGCCAGCAGCTTTTCAGGGTCCGGGGAGCTGTTTTTT.

Many counts were recorded for this clone. The chain combines TRBV4-2 with TRBJ2-7, with D possibly TRBD1 on 5 matching bases. V was cut by 0 bases and J by 2 bases, with 11 bases left in between. The CDR3 is made up of 15 amino acids. In germline, CDR1 is LGHNA, CDR2 YNFKEQ. As DNA, the CDR3 is TGTGCCAGCAGCCAAGATAGCCCAGGGCCCTACGAGCAGTACTTC. Translating gives CASSQDSPGPYEQYF.

V and J are TRBV15 and TRBJ1-2; D unclear. V was clipped by 2 bases and J by 8 bases, with 15 bases between them. Germline CDR1 is LNHNV and CDR2 is YYDKDF (reference sequence). This CDR3 has 14 amino acids. CDR3 DNA: TGTGCCACCAGCAGAAGTCGTGGCCCCGGGGGCTACACCTTC. This sequence encodes CATSRSRGPGGYTF.

The chain joins TRBV7-3 to TRBJ1-5, with D possibly being TRBD1 (6 bases). This CDR3 has 14 amino acids. Germline V gene lookup returns CDR1 SGHTA and CDR2 FQGTGA. Trimming took 5 bases from V and 5 from J, leaving 13 bases between them. For the CDR3, the DNA is TGTGCCAGCAGCCCCCGTGCAGGGGATCAGCCCCAGCATTTT. Translated: CASSPRAGDQPQHF.